The present T cell receptor (beta chain) was sequenced within a study of shared clonotypes between healthy human individuals. Note on this clone: No antigen is known for it.

Investigators divided CD4+ cells into CD45RA+ naive and CD45RA-negative memory subsets. Study-wide findings and caveats: Naive CD4 clonotypes overlapped across a handful of donors at around 5%. Memory subsets had estimated richness that was generally smaller than that of naive subsets.

Unmatched junction bases numbered 4, after V lost 5 bases and J lost 0 bases. Germline V lookup: CDR1 SNHLY, CDR2 FYNNEI. The CDR3 length is 15 residues. Genomic DNA from each subset was divided evenly over several immunoSEQ plates. Here immunoSEQ multiplex PCR was the method, and the copy in TCRdb shows in-frame clones only, minus some. The sample lists 500,000 or so clones, roughly 95% occurring once. The gene calls are TRBV2 and TRBJ1-5; 7 nucleotides align to TRBD1. The receptor comes from a woman aged 25 to 45 in good health. Material: naive CD4+ T cells sorted from blood. Subset reported: CD45RA+ positively selected. This CDR3 is CASSQQGNSNQPQHF. CDR3 nucleotides: TGTGCCAGCAGTCAACAGGGGAATAGCAATCAGCCCCAGCATTTT.